These 12 T cell receptor beta chains share one sample of origin, sequenced in a study of neurological immune-mediated disorders. MiXCR, applied by TCRdb to the 5' RACE reads, yields one record per CDR3 protein. There are 71,000 or so distinct CDR3 sequences in the sample; roughly an eighth occur only once, and approximately 4.6% lies in the top ten. Specified time point: longitudinal time-point 1 (baseline). The sequenced material came from PBMCs. These receptors all come from a female donor with HTLV-1-associated myelopathy (HAM/TSP).

There are many counts of this clonotype. The chain combines TRBV5-6 with TRBJ2-1; D unclear. The germline CDR1 and CDR2 sequences are SGHDT and YYEEEE. There are 13 residues in the CDR3. Trimming shortened V by 4 bases and J by 8 bases, and 13 bases separated the two germline ends. The CDR3 coding sequence is TGTGCCAGCAGCCAAGGGAATGGGGATGAGCAGTTCTTC. It translates to CASSQGNGDEQFF.

This clonotype was picked up many times. This rearrangement joins TRBV6-2 or TRBV6-3 to TRBJ2-2, with D perhaps matching TRBD1 or TRBD2 (6 bases each). CDR1 is MNHEY, CDR2 SVGEGT, per germline. The CDR3 sequence is 16 residues long. Trimming took off 6 bases at V and 2 bases at J, with 16 bases between the two ends. This CDR3 is CASRKVLGGNTGELFF. The CDR3 DNA follows: TGTGCCAGCAGGAAGGTGTTGGGGGGCAACACCGGGGAGCTGTTTTTT.

In this sample, this clonotype turned up many times. The J gene is TRBJ2-7, the V gene TRBV25-1; D not certain. This CDR3 comprises 14 residues. The germline gives CDR1 MGHDK, CDR2 SYGVNS. Trimming cost V 1 base and J 5 bases, with 12 bases left between them. The CDR3 nucleotides read TGTGCCAGCAGTGAATCTACGTTCGAGGACGAGCAGTACTTC. This sequence encodes CASSESTFEDEQYF.

The chain is built from TRBV20-1 and TRBJ2-2; D unclear. From germline, CDR1 is DFQATT and CDR2 SNEGSKA (reference sequence). The CDR3 has 16 residues. The V and J ends lost 0 bases and 0 bases respectively, with 11 bases between them. The CDR3 coding sequence is TGCAGTGCTAGAGATGCCCGTCCCGCGAACACCGGGGAGCTGTTTTTT. It translates to CSARDARPANTGELFF.

There are many counts of this clonotype. The chain uses TRBV5-1 and TRBJ1-1; D not certain. Germline values: CDR1 SGHRS, CDR2 YFSETQ. V was cut by 4 bases and J by 5 bases, with 12 bases left in between. There are 13 residues in the CDR3. The CDR3 sequence is CASSVECLTEAFF. CDR3 DNA: TGCGCCAGCAGCGTGGAGTGCTTGACTGAAGCTTTCTTT.

This clonotype has ten or more counts. CDR3 nucleotide sequence: TGTGCCAGCAGCAGCTCGGACAACACCGGGGAGCTGTTTTTT. This gives the protein CASSSSDNTGELFF. This chain joins TRBV9 and TRBJ2-2, with D unclear. Germline V gene lookup returns CDR1 SGDLS and CDR2 YYNGEE. Trimming cost V 4 bases and J 2 bases, with 9 bases left between them. CDR3 length: 14 amino acids.

This clonotype occurred many times. The chain uses TRBV10-3 and TRBJ1-1; a weak D match, TRBD1 (6 bases). CDR3 length equals 13 residues. The V gene's germline CDR1 is ENHRY and CDR2 SYGVKD. The V and J ends lost 10 bases and 0 bases respectively, with 12 bases between them. CDR3 in amino acids: CATRGAVNTEAFF. As DNA, the CDR3 is TGTGCCACCCGGGGGGCGGTGAACACTGAAGCTTTCTTT.

This clonotype was seen repeatedly, ten times or more. V is TRBV14 and J is TRBJ2-7; D possibly uses TRBD1 or TRBD2 (5 bases each). In germline, CDR1 is SGHDN, CDR2 FVKESK. V lost 4 bases and J 3 bases, leaving 16 bases between the germline ends. There are 15 residues in the CDR3. This chain's CDR3 is CASSRSRDRNYEQYF. As DNA, the CDR3 is TGTGCCAGCAGCCGAAGTCGGGACCGAAACTACGAGCAGTACTTC.

This clonotype was seen many times. The chain uses TRBV9 and TRBJ1-2; 8 bases are a match to TRBD1. CDR1 and CDR2 (germline): SGDLS, YYNGEE. This CDR3 is built from 15 residues. With 4 bases clipped from V and 8 bases from J, the junction kept 13 bases outside the gene matches. CDR3 in DNA: TGTGCCAGCAGCACAACGACAGGGGAGGGAGAGGGCTACACCTTC. The encoded protein is CASSTTTGEGEGYTF.

The V gene is TRBV7-9, the J gene TRBJ2-1, with D tentatively TRBD1 (5 bases). V was cut by 2 bases and J by 9 bases, with 17 bases left in between. Germline V gives CDR1 SEHNR, CDR2 FQNEAQ (reference sequence). There are 15 residues in the CDR3. CDR3: CASSLIQGEASEQFF. The CDR3, as DNA: TGTGCCAGCAGCTTAATCCAGGGTGAGGCTAGTGAGCAGTTCTTC. Combining the CDR3 with reference TRBV7-9 and TRBJ2-1 gives the whole variable domain DTGVSQNPRHKITKRGQNVTFRCDPISEHNRLYWYRQTLGQGPEFLTYFQNEAQLEKSRLLSDRFSAERPKGSFSTLEIQRTEQGDSAMYLCASSLIQGEASEQFFGPGTRLTVL.

A remark on this clonotype: One end of the junction is discordant with germline, which a read error may explain. The V gene is TRBV7-8, the J gene TRBJ2-5, with TRBD1 matching over 9 bases. There are 14 residues in the CDR3. In germline, CDR1 is SGHVS, CDR2 FQNEAQ. CDR3 amino acids: CASSLGTGPETRYF. CDR3 DNA sequence: TGTGCCAGCAGCCTAGGGACAGGGCCGGAGACCCGGTACTTC.

This clonotype was detected many times. V and J are TRBV20-1 and TRBJ2-5; the D is unclear. The CDR3 has 13 residues. V lost 6 bases, J lost 1 base, and 12 bases lay in between. Germline values: CDR1 DFQATT, CDR2 SNEGSKA (reference sequence). The CDR3 reads CSAPSGIQETQYF. The CDR3 DNA reads as TGCAGTGCCCCGTCGGGTATCCAAGAGACCCAGTACTTC.